This TCR beta chain was obtained from a study of prognosis after radiotherapy for stage I lung cancer. Two rounds of multiplex PCR amplified TCR beta CDR3 from genomic DNA. Primers were specific to each TRBV and TRBJ gene in first-round PCR. MiXCR, run by TCRdb on the multiplex PCR reads, gives a single entry per CDR3 protein. The sample contains about 59,000 distinct CDR3 sequences, more than 20% of which appear only once. This clonotype appeared many times. Investigators drew six milliliters of peripheral blood at each of two time points. This TCR derives from a donor over 45 with non-small cell lung cancer. The sample was PBMCs, taken before or after stereotactic body radiation therapy (not recorded which).

CDR3: CASSFSSGGNNEQFF. In nucleotides, the CDR3 is TGTGCCAGCAGCTTCTCTAGCGGGGGAAACAATGAGCAGTTCTTC. The chain couples TRBV7-2 to TRBJ2-1; TRBD2 matches 10 bases. Germline lookup yields CDR1 SGHTA and CDR2 FQGNSA. V shed 3 bases, J shed 5 bases, and the junction held 4 bases outside the gene matches. There are 15 residues in the CDR3.